The source of this T cell receptor (beta chain) is a study of beta chain features in type 1 diabetes (dated 2018 in TCRdb). Background on the whole study: Mean age, gender distribution, total cell number and subset yield were not different between patients and healthy donors. The study compared TCRB repertoires of sorted circulating CD4+ T cell subsets between recently diagnosed type 1 diabetes patients and matched healthy donors. A total of about 100 million sorted cells were examined across all samples, and RNA yield correlated strongly with the number of cells per subset. Regulatory and stem cell-like memory subsets were isolated from only 8 patients and 8 healthy donors, whereas naive and central memory subsets came from all 28 donors.

The High Capacity cDNA Reverse Transcription Kit was used to reverse transcribe all of the isolated RNA, meaning that expressed TCRB transcripts were what got sequenced. Stem cell-like memory T cell samples underwent survey-depth immunoSEQ sequencing, averaging about 910,000 total reads per sample. Sorted cells were lysed in RLT buffer and RNA was extracted with DNase-treated RNeasy Micro or Mini kits, depending on cell number. To prevent cross-contamination, each cell subset was processed individually, whereas patient and healthy donor samples were processed jointly. TCRB sequences were amplified from cDNA with the immunoSEQ multiplex PCR, producing 87-bp fragments spanning the CDR3 region. Sequencing of the amplicons was done on the Illumina HiSeq platform. Concerning the study's data processing: PCR bias was corrected computationally using synthetic template baselines, and reads within Hamming distance 2 were collapsed, with unmergeable singletons discarded. Reads were aligned against IMGT so that V, D and J genes, CDR3 length and insertions or deletions at six rearrangement sites could be assigned. Within each subset, clonotype counts were normalized to the number of sorted cells before true diversity and Gini coefficients were calculated with the tcR R package. The overlap coefficient, calculated on TCRB nucleotide sequences, was used to quantify repertoire sharing. TCRdb obtained this table from immuneACCESS and retained in-frame rearrangements with V and J assigned. These tables miss some clones; where compared with another copy, unresolved V genes account for less than half of the shortfall, and the remainder is unexplained. V and J calls and clone size are copied from that table; D and trimming were computed from the DNA. The sample table holds 40,000 to 60,000 clones, of which under 75% were seen once. 0.29% of the sample is taken by the ten largest.

Broad study findings and their caveats: Naive, central memory and regulatory TCRB repertoires appeared to be more alike among patients than among healthy donors. Because the HLA sub-analyses included only small numbers of individuals, any influence of HLA type on TCRB rearrangement was left unresolved. In all four CD4+ subsets, TCRB CDR3 length was moderately but significantly shorter in type 1 diabetes patients. Sequencing cDNA rather than genomic DNA could over-represent highly expressing activated cells, although activation and CD3 levels did not differ between groups. Fewer insertions and more nucleotide deletions at VDJ recombination sites were observed in patients with type 1 diabetes, implying thymic rearrangement abnormalities. PCR may preferentially amplify shorter templates, but because patient and control samples were amplified and corrected together, any resulting skew would affect both groups equally.

The CDR3 runs 12 residues from the cysteine to the phenylalanine. Only the CDR3 region is kept as DNA, spanning 36 bases read in frame from base 1. V loses 3 bases of germline sequence and J loses 0 bases, and the interval between the two ends is 4 bases. The germline V gene (reference sequence) specifies GTSNPN as CDR1 and SVGIG as CDR2. A remark on this clone: Its antigen is still unknown. No base quality information exists; no much larger clone differs at one position.

Each donor gave one peripheral blood draw, averaging about 100 mL, which was collected into heparinised tubes. A BD FACSAria II and a panel including CD45RO, CCR7, CD25, CD127, CD95 and CD27 were used to sort naive, central memory, regulatory and stem cell-like memory CD4+ T cells. Purity was above 95% for every sorted population. PBMCs were isolated immediately by Lymphoprep density gradient centrifugation and stained directly without culture. Samples were stained and sorted in pairs, with one healthy donor and one patient per experiment, so that batch effects were minimized. This chain joins TRBV30 to TRBJ2-3, with an unclear D gene assignment. Sequenced sample: stem cell memory CD4+ T cells from blood. The cell subset or site label here, explained by the study, means: stem cell-like memory CD4+ T cells. This TCR was sampled from a woman in her 30s with type 1 diabetes. The bases are TGTGCCTGGAGCTCCAGCACAGATACGCAGTATTTT. Its protein reads: CAWSSSTDTQYF. With the rest looked up from the reference TRBV30 and TRBJ2-3 genes rather than sequenced, the full variable domain is SQTIHQWPATLVQPVGSPLSLECTVEGTSNPNLYWYRQAAGRGLQLLFYSVGIGQISSEVPQNLSASRPQDRQFILSSKKLLLSDSGFYLCAWSSSTDTQYFGPGTRLTVL.